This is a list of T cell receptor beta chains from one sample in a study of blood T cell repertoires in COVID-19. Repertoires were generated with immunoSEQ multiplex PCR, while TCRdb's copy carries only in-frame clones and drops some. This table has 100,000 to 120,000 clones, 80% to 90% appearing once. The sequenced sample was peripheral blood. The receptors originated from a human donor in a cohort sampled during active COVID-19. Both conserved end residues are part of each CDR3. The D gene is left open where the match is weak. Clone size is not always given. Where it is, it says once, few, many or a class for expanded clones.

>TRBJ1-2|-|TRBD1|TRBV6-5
TGTGCCAGCAGCCCACAGGGGGCGCAAGGCTACACCTTC
CASSPQGAQGYTF
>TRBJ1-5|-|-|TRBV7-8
TGTGCCAGCAGCTTAGGGGGAGATCAGCCCCAGCATTTT
CASSLGGDQPQHF
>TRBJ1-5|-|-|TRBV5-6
TGTGCCAGCAGCTTGGGGGTAGGGGGTCAGCCCCAGCATTTT
CASSLGVGGQPQHF
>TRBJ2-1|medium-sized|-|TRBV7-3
TGTGCCAGCAGCGATCAGGGGACCGAGCAGTTCTTC
CASSDQGTEQFF
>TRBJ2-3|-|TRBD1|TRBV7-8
TGTGCCAGCAGCAGACGACAGGGTGGGAGTCAAGATACGCAGTATTTT
CASSRRQGGSQDTQYF
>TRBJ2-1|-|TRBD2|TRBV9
TGTGCCAGCAGCGCCTTGGGGACTAGCGGGGTTCTGGGCAATGAGCAGTTCTTC
CASSALGTSGVLGNEQFF
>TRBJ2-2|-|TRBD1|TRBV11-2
TGTGCCAACCGACAGGGGCAGTGGGGGGAGCTGTTTTTT
CANRQGQWGELFF
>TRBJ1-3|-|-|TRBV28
TGTGCCAGCCGATCCCCTCGAGGAGGGGCGGTCTCTGGAAACACCATATATTTT
CASRSPRGGAVSGNTIYF
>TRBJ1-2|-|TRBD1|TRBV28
TGTGCCAGCAGCTCGCCGGGGACAGTTAACTATGGCTACACCTTC
CASSSPGTVNYGYTF
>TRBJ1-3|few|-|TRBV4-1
TGCGCCAGCAGCCAAGATGCGGGGTCAGGATCTGGAAACACCATATATTTT
CASSQDAGSGSGNTIYF
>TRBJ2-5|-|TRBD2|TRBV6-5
TGTGCCAGCAGTTATTTCTTGGGGAGGGAAGAGACCCAGTACTTC
CASSYFLGREETQYF
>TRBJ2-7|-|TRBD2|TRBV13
TGTGCCAGCAGCTCGGGACTAGCGGTAGACTCCTACGAGCAGTACTTC
CASSSGLAVDSYEQYF
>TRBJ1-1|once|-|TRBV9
TGTGCCAGCAGCGTATCCGCGGAAGACACTGAAGCTTTCTTT
CASSVSAEDTEAFF
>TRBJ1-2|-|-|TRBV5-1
TGCGCCAGCAGCCAAGACATAACAGCCTATGGCTACACCTTC
CASSQDITAYGYTF
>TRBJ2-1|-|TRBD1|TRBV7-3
TGTGCCAGCAGCAATATTGCCGGGACAGGGGCCTACAATGAGCAGTTCTTC
CASSNIAGTGAYNEQFF
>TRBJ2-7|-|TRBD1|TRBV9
TGTGCCAGCAGCACAGGGGCCCGCTCCTACGAGCAGTACTTC
CASSTGARSYEQYF
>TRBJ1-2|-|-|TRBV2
TGTGCCAGCAGTGAATCAGGGGAGTACTATGGCTACACCTTC
CASSESGEYYGYTF
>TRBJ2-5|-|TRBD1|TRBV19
TGTGCCAGCCAGGGGGACCCCACGCCTGGGACCCAGTACTTC
CASQGDPTPGTQYF
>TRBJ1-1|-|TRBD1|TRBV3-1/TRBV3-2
TGTGCCAGCAGCCAAGCCCAAGGACAGGGAAGGAACACTGAAGCTTTCTTT
CASSQAQGQGRNTEAFF
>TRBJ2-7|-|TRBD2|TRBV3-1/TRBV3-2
TGTGCCAGCAACCAACTAGCGGGGGGGAGCGAGCAGTACTTC
CASNQLAGGSEQYF
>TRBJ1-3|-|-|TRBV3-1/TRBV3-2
TGTGCCAGCAGCCATCCCACAGTGCCTGGAAACACCATATATTTT
CASSHPTVPGNTIYF
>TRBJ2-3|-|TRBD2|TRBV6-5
TGTGCCAGCAGTTACTATGGGGGGGGCACAGATACGCAGTATTTT
CASSYYGGGTDTQYF
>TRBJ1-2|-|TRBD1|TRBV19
TGTGCCAGTCTGGACAGGGACGGCTATGGCTACACCTTC
CASLDRDGYGYTF
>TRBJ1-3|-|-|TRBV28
TGTGCCAGCAGTTTTGGGGGCCCAAGGGGAAACACCATATATTTT
CASSFGGPRGNTIYF
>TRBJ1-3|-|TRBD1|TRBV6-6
TGTGCCAGCAGTTACCTGGACAGGCTAGAAAACACCATATATTTT
CASSYLDRLENTIYF
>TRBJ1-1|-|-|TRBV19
TGTGCCAGTAGTATCGAGATTTTTAGCACTGAAGCTTTCTTT
CASSIEIFSTEAFF
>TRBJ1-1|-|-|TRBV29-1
TGCAGCTCTAAGATGAACACTGAAGCTTTCTTT
CSSKMNTEAFF
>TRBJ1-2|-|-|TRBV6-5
TGTGCCAGCAGTTACTCGAATGCACAGAACTATGGCTACACCTTC
CASSYSNAQNYGYTF
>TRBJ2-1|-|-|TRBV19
TGTGCCAGTGGGGGGACAGTTGATTCCTACAATGAGCAGTTCTTC
CASGGTVDSYNEQFF
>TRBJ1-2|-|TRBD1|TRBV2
TGTGCCAGCGGGGACAGCTATGGCTACACCTTC
CASGDSYGYTF
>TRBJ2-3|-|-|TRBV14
TGTGCCAGCAGCCAAGATCTTACCTACACAGATACGCAGTATTTT
CASSQDLTYTDTQYF
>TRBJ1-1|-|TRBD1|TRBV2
TGTGCCAGCGGGGGACAGGTCCAGGCTTTCTTT
CASGGQVQAFF
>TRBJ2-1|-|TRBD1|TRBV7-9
TGTGCCAGCAGCACGGGGATGGGACAGTCCTACAATGAGCAGTTCTTC
CASSTGMGQSYNEQFF
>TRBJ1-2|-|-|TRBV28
TGTGCCAGCAGTAGCCCGGGGTTCCACTATGGCTACACCTTC
CASSSPGFHYGYTF
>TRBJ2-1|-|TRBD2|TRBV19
TGTGCCAGTAGTATAGCCTGGACTAGCGGCAATGAGCAGTTCTTC
CASSIAWTSGNEQFF
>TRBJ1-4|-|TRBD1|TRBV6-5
TGTGCCAGCCAAAGGTTGACAGGGGGGAATGAAAAACTGTTTTTT
CASQRLTGGNEKLFF
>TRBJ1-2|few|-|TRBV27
TGTGCCAGCAGTTTATCCCGGACAGCTAACTATGGCTACACCTTC
CASSLSRTANYGYTF
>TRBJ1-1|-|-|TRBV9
TGTGCCAGCAGTCGGGGAGGGCAGGGTTACACTGAAGCTTTCTTT
CASSRGGQGYTEAFF
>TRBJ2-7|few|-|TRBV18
TGTGCCAGCTCACACGAGACAGGCTCCTACGAGCAGTACTTC
CASSHETGSYEQYF
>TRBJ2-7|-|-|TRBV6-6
TGTGCCAGCAGTCCCCGGGGGGCAGGGGCCGCCTCCTACGAGCAGTACTTC
CASSPRGAGAASYEQYF
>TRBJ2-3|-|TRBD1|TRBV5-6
TGTGCCAGCAGCTCATGGACAGGGATTATAGATACGCAGTATTTT
CASSSWTGIIDTQYF
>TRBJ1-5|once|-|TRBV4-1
TGCGCCAGCAGCCAAATATTAATGGAGTATAGCAATCAGCCCCAGCATTTT
CASSQILMEYSNQPQHF
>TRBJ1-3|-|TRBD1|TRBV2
TGTGCCAGTCGACAGGGGGGATACTCTGGAAACACCATATATTTT
CASRQGGYSGNTIYF
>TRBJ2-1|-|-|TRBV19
TGTGCCGCCAGTAGTATAGCCTGGGATGAGCAGTTCTTC
CAASSIAWDEQFF
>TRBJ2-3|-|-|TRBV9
TGTGCCAGCAGCGTAGAGGTTAGGGGGCCGGGAGGGCCAGATACGCAGTATTTT
CASSVEVRGPGGPDTQYF
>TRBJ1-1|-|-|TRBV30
TGTGCCTGGAGCGCCTGGGGTAGGGGCGAAGGGGCTTTCTTT
CAWSAWGRGEGAFF